The clone carrying this T cell receptor beta chain was recorded only once. The time point is: blood 4 weeks post-SBRT, at nephrectomy. Treatment of the sample: 15 Gy SBRT to primary tumor, nephrectomy 4 weeks later. Blood was sampled at baseline, 2 weeks and 4 weeks after SBRT. CDR1 and CDR2 from the germline V gene are SGHNT and YENEEA. J was trimmed by 9 bases and V by 4 bases; bases with no gene match: 10. The length of the CDR3 is 15 residues. Profiled with immunoSEQ multiplex PCR; TCRdb holds only in-frame clones, not every one. The data contain around 170,000 clones, about 85% of them singletons. The sample belongs to a study of radiation and T cells in renal cell carcinoma.

The origin of this receptor is a woman aged 45-65 years with renal cell carcinoma. Sequenced material: blood, taken from a patient whose treatment included radiotherapy and nephrectomy. The chain links TRBV11-3 to TRBJ2-1; 9 nucleotides align to TRBD2. The CDR3 sequence is CASSSSAGGPGEQFF. The CDR3 DNA reads as TGTGCCAGCAGCTCTTCGGCGGGGGGGCCCGGTGAGCAGTTCTTC.